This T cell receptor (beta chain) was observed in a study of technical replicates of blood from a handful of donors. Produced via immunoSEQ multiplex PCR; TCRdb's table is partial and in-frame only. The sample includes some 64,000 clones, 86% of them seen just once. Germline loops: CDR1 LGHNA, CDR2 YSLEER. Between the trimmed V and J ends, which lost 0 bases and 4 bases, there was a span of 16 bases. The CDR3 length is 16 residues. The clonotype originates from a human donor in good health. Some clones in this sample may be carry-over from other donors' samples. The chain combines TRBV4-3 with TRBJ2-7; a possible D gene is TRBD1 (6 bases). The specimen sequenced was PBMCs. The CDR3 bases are TGCGCCAGCAGCCAAGACCACTCCGGGACAAATTACGAGCAGTACTTC. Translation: CASSQDHSGTNYEQYF.